These T cell receptor beta chains were read from a single sample in a study of PD-1 blockade in classical Hodgkin lymphoma. Sequencing was performed with immunoSEQ multiplex PCR; in TCRdb, only in-frame clones are kept and a portion is missing. Among roughly 100,000 clones, approximately 90% were seen once, and the ten largest hold around 6.6%. The input for sequencing was peripheral blood mononuclear cells (PBMCs), taken before the second cycle of nivolumab. All receptors come from a human donor with classical Hodgkin lymphoma. CDR3s include the opening cysteine and the closing phenylalanine or tryptophan. The D gene is left open where the match is weak. Size tells how often a clone was seen (once, few, many) or the class of an expanded clone, and some rows leave it out.

J gene,V gene,clone size,D gene,CDR3 DNA,CDR3 protein
TRBJ2-2,TRBV11-3,.,TRBD2,TGTGCCAGCAGCTTAGGCGGGGGGGCAGGCACCGGGGAGCTGTTTTTT,CASSLGGGAGTGELFF
TRBJ2-3,TRBV11-2,.,TRBD2,TGTGCCAGCAGCTTAAGGGACAGACTAGCGGGGTTCACAGATACGCAGTATTTT,CASSLRDRLAGFTDTQYF
TRBJ2-1,TRBV7-7,medium-sized,.,TGTGCCAGCAGCTCGGGGGACATAGCTAGCAATGAGCAGTTCTTC,CASSSGDIASNEQFF
TRBJ2-5,TRBV2,.,TRBD2,TGTGCCAGCAGGAGGAGTCTAGCGGGGAGTGTAGAGACCCAGTACTTC,CASRRSLAGSVETQYF
TRBJ2-3,TRBV5-4,.,.,TGTGCCAGCAGCTTGCTGGGGGGTAGCACAGATACGCAGTATTTT,CASSLLGGSTDTQYF
TRBJ2-5,TRBV6-6,.,TRBD2,TGTGCCAGCCGTCGAGCGGGGGAACAAGAGACCCAGTACTTC,CASRRAGEQETQYF
TRBJ2-1,TRBV6-1,.,TRBD2,TGTGCCAGCAGTGAATGGAGGACTAGCTCCTACAATGAGCAGTTCTTC,CASSEWRTSSYNEQFF
TRBJ2-7,TRBV5-6,.,TRBD2,TGTGCCAGCAGCCCCGGACTAGCTCAGGGGCAGTACTTC,CASSPGLAQGQYF
TRBJ1-2,TRBV5-1,.,.,TGCGCCAGCAGCTTGGAGGGTAACTATGGCTACACCTTC,CASSLEGNYGYTF
TRBJ1-1,TRBV11-3,.,.,TGTGCCAGCAGCCCCGGACTGTCGAACACTGAAGCTTTCTTT,CASSPGLSNTEAFF
TRBJ1-1,TRBV6-5,once,.,TGTGCCAGCAGTTACTCACTTATGAACACTGAAGCTTTCTTT,CASSYSLMNTEAFF
TRBJ1-2,TRBV7-9,.,.,TGTGCCAGCAGCTGGGGGGTATCGGAGGGCTACACCTTC,CASSWGVSEGYTF
TRBJ1-1,TRBV5-1,.,.,TGCGCCAGCAGCTTGTCAGAGACTTTGAACACTGAAGCTTTCTTT,CASSLSETLNTEAFF
TRBJ1-5,TRBV2,few,TRBD1,TGTGCCAGCAGTGGGACAGGGTTTAATCAGCCCCAGCATTTT,CASSGTGFNQPQHF
TRBJ2-3,TRBV7-9,.,.,TGTGCCAGCGGTCCGGAGGCAGATACGCAGTATTTT,CASGPEADTQYF
TRBJ2-1,TRBV19,.,.,TGTGCCAGTAGTATATGGAGTGAGCAGTTCTTC,CASSIWSEQFF
TRBJ2-7,TRBV10-2,.,.,TGCGCCAGCCGATCCTCCCATATTGGGTCCACCTACGAGCAGTACTTC,CASRSSHIGSTYEQYF
TRBJ1-2,TRBV4-1,once,TRBD1,TGCGCCAGCAGCCAAGCATGGGACAGGGGGCTAGGGTCTCCTGGCTACACCTTC,CASSQAWDRGLGSPGYTF
TRBJ2-7,TRBV7-2,.,.,TGTGCCAGCAGCTTAGATGTCAGATCCTACGAGCAGTACTTC,CASSLDVRSYEQYF
TRBJ2-1,TRBV9,.,.,TGTGCCAGCAGCTCCGACGGGAGCTCCTACAATGAGCAGTTCTTC,CASSSDGSSYNEQFF
TRBJ2-7,TRBV30,.,.,TGTGCCTGGAGTCCCTTTCCCGGGGTTGCTTACGAGCAGTACTTC,CAWSPFPGVAYEQYF
TRBJ1-2,TRBV7-2,.,.,TGTGCCAGCAGCAACTACTATGGCTACACCTTC,CASSNYYGYTF
TRBJ2-3,TRBV18,once,TRBD2,TGTGCCAGCTCACGAATAGGGACTAGCGGGGGAATGGATACGCAGTATTTT,CASSRIGTSGGMDTQYF
TRBJ2-3,TRBV19,.,.,TGTGCCAGTGCCGGAGGGGGGAGGGGGTCAGATACGCAGTATTTT,CASAGGGRGSDTQYF
TRBJ2-2,TRBV6-4,.,.,TGTGCCAGCAGTGCATCCAGGAACACCGGGGAGCTGTTTTTT,CASSASRNTGELFF
TRBJ2-6,TRBV7-3,.,.,TGTGCCAGCAGCCCGAACTCTGGGGCCAACGTCCTGACTTTC,CASSPNSGANVLTF
TRBJ1-4,TRBV7-7,.,TRBD1,TGTGCCAGCAGCATGGGACAGAATGAAAAACTGTTTTTT,CASSMGQNEKLFF
TRBJ2-5,TRBV19,.,TRBD2,TGTGCCAGTAGTATACGGGGACTAGCGGGGCTTCAAGAGACCCAGTACTTC,CASSIRGLAGLQETQYF
TRBJ2-3,TRBV7-2,few,TRBD2,TGTGCCAGCAGCCCTTGGACTAGCGGGGGCACAGATACGCAGTATTTT,CASSPWTSGGTDTQYF
TRBJ2-5,TRBV6-5,.,TRBD1,TGTGCCAGCAGTAGCTACAGGGGGCGCGAGACCCAGTACTTC,CASSSYRGRETQYF
TRBJ2-7,TRBV28,.,TRBD2,TGTGCCAGCAGTTTAATCGTAGCGGGGGGCCCCTACGAGCAGTACTTC,CASSLIVAGGPYEQYF
TRBJ2-7,TRBV6-1,.,.,TGTGCCAGCAGTGTTGGGGATATATCGGGGGAGCAGTACTTC,CASSVGDISGEQYF
TRBJ1-5,TRBV19,.,.,TGTGCCAGTAGTATAGTAAGCATTAGGAGCAATCAGCCCCAGCATTTT,CASSIVSIRSNQPQHF
TRBJ2-7,TRBV27,.,.,TGTGCCAGCAGTTTACAGCACAGGGCCCCCGAGCAGTACTTC,CASSLQHRAPEQYF
TRBJ1-2,TRBV7-9,.,.,TGTGCCAGCAGCTCAAGGGTCCGGATGAGTGGCTACACCTTC,CASSSRVRMSGYTF
TRBJ1-4,TRBV4-2,.,.,TGTGCCAGCAGCCAGGGTTTGGAAAAACTGTTTTTT,CASSQGLEKLFF
TRBJ2-7,TRBV11-1,.,.,TGTGCCAGCAGCTTAGCTCCCACAGGGTCCGAGCAGTACTTC,CASSLAPTGSEQYF
TRBJ1-4,TRBV5-5,.,TRBD1,TGTGCCAGCAGCTTGGAGGGACAGGGTGAGGAAAAACTGTTTTTT,CASSLEGQGEEKLFF
TRBJ2-4,TRBV30,.,.,TGTGCCTGGAGTGTCCAGGGTGCTGGCATTCAGTACTTC,CAWSVQGAGIQYF
TRBJ2-3,TRBV11-3,.,.,TGTGCCAGCAGCTTTGCAGATACGCAGTATTTT,CASSFADTQYF
TRBJ2-7,TRBV28,once,TRBD1,TGTGCCAGCAGTAGCGCCTGGACAGGGCACTACGAGCAGTACTTC,CASSSAWTGHYEQYF